Below are 26 T cell receptor beta chains sequenced from a single sample in a study of blood T cell repertoires in COVID-19. Using immunoSEQ multiplex PCR, the repertoire was profiled, and TCRdb retains in-frame clones only, with some absent. The sample records some 130,000 clones, roughly 90% being singletons. The sequencing input was PBMCs or T cells enriched from blood (not recorded which). The receptor source for this set is a man over 45 who had recovered from COVID-19.

The genes are TRBV5-6 and TRBJ2-2, with 7 positions matching TRBD2. Germline V gives CDR1 SGHDT, CDR2 YYEEEE. This CDR3 contains 15 residues. Trimming took 4 bases from V and 5 from J; bases not matched to a gene: 8. The CDR3 bases are TGTGCCAGCAGCGTGGGGCCCGGGGGGACCGGGGAGCTGTTTTTT. Its translation is CASSVGPGGTGELFF.

This chain joins TRBV6-4 and TRBJ1-5; TRBD1 is a possible D gene (5 bases). V shed 3 bases and J shed 7 bases, with 13 bases lying between them. Germline V gene data show CDR1 as MRHNA and CDR2 as SNTAGT. The CDR3 is made up of 14 amino acids. CDR3 coding DNA: TGTGCCAGCAGTGAGAAGGGGATTAACCAGCCCCAGCATTTT. This translates into CASSEKGINQPQHF.

The V and J genes are TRBV3-1 (or the pseudogene TRBV3-2) and TRBJ2-7, with D perhaps TRBD2 (6 bases). The DNA end lines up better with TRBJ2-5; the J call may be wrong. The CDR3 length is 14 residues. CDR1 and CDR2 (germline): LGHDT, YNNKEL (reference sequence). The CDR3 sequence: CASSQNRDFRTQYF. The CDR3 DNA sequence: TGTGCCAGCAGCCAAAACCGGGACTTCCGGACCCAGTACTTC.

This sequence joins TRBV7-8 and TRBJ1-5; no clear D gene. CDR1 and CDR2 (germline): SGHVS, FQNEAQ. The V gene lost 2 bases and the J gene lost 0 bases, with 5 bases spanning the gap. This CDR3 is 14 amino acids long. CDR3 amino acids: CASSLYNSNQPQHF. Here the CDR3 DNA reads TGTGCCAGCAGCTTATACAATAGCAATCAGCCCCAGCATTTT.

This chain connects TRBV7-8 to TRBJ2-3; 9 bases match TRBD1. Unmatched junction bases numbered 7, after V lost 5 bases and J lost 4 bases. This CDR3 is built from 15 residues. The germline V gene encodes CDR1 SGHVS and CDR2 FQNEAQ. CDR3 DNA: TGTGCCAGCAGCCCCGGGACAGGGAGGGCAGATACGCAGTATTTT. It encodes CASSPGTGRADTQYF.

The genes are TRBV28 and TRBJ2-7; D is perhaps TRBD2 (7 bases). The V end was cut by 9 bases, the J end by 7 bases, with 19 bases between. This CDR3 has 13 residues. CDR1 and CDR2 from the germline V gene are MDHEN and SYDVKM. The CDR3 DNA follows: TGTGCCAGTGGGGGGGCAGACCGTCGGGAGCAGTACGTC. Protein sequence: CASGGADRREQYV.

This clone was found once. The gene calls are TRBV19 and TRBJ1-5, with 8 bases lining up with TRBD1. The ends lost 6 bases at V and 3 bases at J; junction bases unmatched: 7. The germline CDR1 and CDR2 sequences are LNHDA and SQIVND (reference sequence). The CDR3 is 15 residues long. CDR3 bases: TGTGCCAGTAGCCCCGACAGGGGTGACAATCAGCCCCAGCATTTT. Residues: CASSPDRGDNQPQHF.

The chain joins TRBV28 to TRBJ1-5; D is possibly TRBD1 (5 bases). Germline V gene data show CDR1 as MDHEN and CDR2 as SYDVKM. The V end lost 5 bases, the J end lost 4 bases, and 9 bases lay between the germline ends. CDR3 length: 13 residues. The CDR3 DNA sequence: TGTGCCAGCAGTCTCTACAGGAATCAGCCCCAGCATTTT. Translating it yields CASSLYRNQPQHF.

The CDR3 nucleotides read TGCGCCAGCAGCCAAGATCTCACAGGGGGTAGAAAGACCCAGTACTTC. Protein product: CASSQDLTGGRKTQYF. V gene TRBV4-1 combines with J gene TRBJ2-5; 8 nucleotides align to TRBD1. Trimming took 0 bases from V and 6 from J; bases not matched to a gene: 9. The CDR3 is made up of 16 amino acids. Germline lookup yields CDR1 MGHRA and CDR2 YSYEKL.

The chain joins TRBV2 to TRBJ1-2; 9 bases are a match to TRBD1. Trimming took 6 bases from V and 8 from J; bases not matched to a gene: 7. Germline CDR1 SNHLY, CDR2 FYNNEI. The CDR3 sequence is 13 residues long. DNA of the CDR3: TGTGCCAGCAGCCTACAGGGGGCCGGCGGCTACACCTTC. Translating gives CASSLQGAGGYTF.

CDR3 sequence: CASSKAVAGGGTTNEKLFF. DNA for the CDR3: TGTGCCAGCAGCAAAGCGGTGGCAGGGGGCGGGACAACTAATGAAAAACTGTTTTTT. This sequence joins TRBV3-1 (or the pseudogene TRBV3-2) and TRBJ1-4; 8 bases agree with TRBD1. The CDR3 runs to 19 residues. V shed 5 bases, J shed 0 bases, and the junction held 14 bases outside the gene matches. Germline V lookup: CDR1 LGHDT, CDR2 YNNKEL (reference sequence).

Only one count was recorded for this clone. The J gene is TRBJ2-7, the V gene TRBV28; 7 bases match TRBD2. Germline V gives CDR1 MDHEN, CDR2 SYDVKM. CDR3 length: 16 amino acids. Trimming at V came to 4 bases and at J to 2 bases, leaving 11 bases not matched to a gene. CDR3 sequence (DNA): TGTGCCAGCAGTTACACTTTTCTAGCGGAGACCTACGAGCAGTACTTC. Translating gives CASSYTFLAETYEQYF.

The CDR3 DNA reads TGTGCCAGCAGCTTAAGGAAAGGGGTCAATCAGCCCCAGCATTTT. This gives the protein CASSLRKGVNQPQHF. The chain employs TRBV7-2 and TRBJ1-5; TRBD1 might be the D (5 bases). CDR3 length: 15 residues. V dropped 2 bases and J dropped 3 bases, with 11 bases sitting between them. Germline CDR1 is SGHTA and CDR2 is FQGNSA.

This clone has just one count. The chain uses TRBV7-9 and TRBJ2-3; 7 nucleotides line up with TRBD2. Germline CDR1 reads SEHNR; CDR2 reads FQNEAQ (reference sequence). Unmatched junction bases numbered 7, after V lost 5 bases and J lost 2 bases. The CDR3 length is 15 residues. The CDR3 nucleotides are TGTGCCAGCAGCCCCGCCGGGGGGTTCACAGATACGCAGTATTTT. Translated: CASSPAGGFTDTQYF.

The J gene is TRBJ1-4, the V gene TRBV29-1; tentative D call: TRBD1 (6 bases). This CDR3 is 14 amino acids long. The V end lost 5 bases, the J end lost 4 bases, and 14 bases lay between the germline ends. Germline V gene sequence: CDR1 SQVTM, CDR2 ANQGSEA. DNA of the CDR3: TGCAGCGTTTTAACCGGGGGGCGTAATGAAAAACTGTTTTTT. Protein sequence: CSVLTGGRNEKLFF. The entire variable domain, with the rest obtained from reference TRBV29-1 and TRBJ1-4, is as follows: SAVISQKPSRDICQRGTSLTIQCQVDSQVTMMFWYRQQPGQSLTLIATANQGSEATYESGFVIDKFPISRPNLTFSTLTVSNMSPEDSSIYLCSVLTGGRNEKLFFGSGTQLSVL.

The rearrangement joins TRBV28 to TRBJ2-6; 13 bases align to TRBD2. Trimming at V came to 9 bases and at J to 0 bases, leaving 2 bases not matched to a gene. The CDR3 sequence is 16 residues long. In germline, CDR1 is MDHEN, CDR2 SYDVKM. In DNA, the CDR3 is TGTGCCAGTAGGACTAGCGGGGGCTCTGGGGCCAACGTCCTGACTTTC. Its translation is CASRTSGGSGANVLTF. Full variable domain (outside the CDR3, taken from reference TRBV28 and TRBJ2-6): DVKVTQSSRYLVKRTGEKVFLECVQDMDHENMFWYRQDPGLGLRLIYFSYDVKMKEKGDIPEGYSVSREKKERFSLILESASTNQTSMYLCASRTSGGSGANVLTFGAGSRLTVL.

CDR3 amino acids: CASSSPEGHKNTGELFF. CDR3 nucleotides: TGTGCCAGCAGCTCACCCGAGGGACATAAGAACACCGGGGAGCTGTTTTTT. V and J are TRBV21-1 and TRBJ2-2; TRBD1, the table's D call, was not compared with the DNA. TRBV21-1 has pseudogene status. This CDR3 spans 17 amino acids.

The chain employs TRBV4-3 and TRBJ2-5; no clear D gene. Germline CDR1 is LGHNA and CDR2 is YSLEER. The CDR3 is 14 amino acids. Trimming shortened V by 1 base and J by 5 bases, and 11 bases separated the two germline ends. DNA of the CDR3: TGCGCCAGCAGCCAAGTTTACAGAGAGGAGACCCAGTACTTC. Translated: CASSQVYREETQYF.

This clone was found once. The rearrangement joins TRBV18 to TRBJ2-2, with no clear D. This CDR3 is 16 amino acids long. Trimming stripped 1 base from V and 4 bases from J, with 13 bases between. Germline loops: CDR1 KGHSH, CDR2 LQKENI. CDR3 sequence: CASSPLSSGLTGELFF. DNA for the CDR3: TGTGCCAGCTCACCACTATCTTCAGGCCTCACCGGGGAGCTGTTTTTT.

The V call is TRBV2, the J call TRBJ2-7; TRBD2 might be the D (6 bases). Germline CDR1 and CDR2: SNHLY and FYNNEI. This CDR3 comprises 14 residues. Deletions cut 4 bases from V and 5 bases from J, with 15 bases between. DNA of the CDR3: TGTGCCAGCAGTGTAGCCGGGAGCCCCAACGAGCAGTACTTC. Translating gives CASSVAGSPNEQYF.

This chain joins TRBV7-2 and TRBJ2-3; D ambiguous. This CDR3 comprises 15 residues. CDR1 is SGHTA, CDR2 FQGNSA, per germline. V was cut by 1 base and J by 6 bases, with 14 bases left in between. This CDR3 is CASSLGLRSADTQYF. CDR3 nucleotide sequence: TGTGCCAGCAGCTTAGGGTTAAGGAGCGCGGATACGCAGTATTTT.

The CDR3 DNA is TGTGCCAGTAGTACAGGGGACAGCCTCGGAAACACCATATATTTT. Protein: CASSTGDSLGNTIYF. The rearrangement joins TRBV19 to TRBJ1-3, with 7 bases matching TRBD1. The V gene end was trimmed by 4 bases and the J gene end by 4 bases; junction bases not matched to a gene: 7. Germline V gives CDR1 LNHDA, CDR2 SQIVND (reference sequence). This CDR3 is 15 amino acids long.

The chain recombines TRBV19 with TRBJ2-7; D is unresolved. Germline assignment: CDR1 LNHDA and CDR2 SQIVND (reference sequence). The CDR3 has 15 amino acids. The V end was cut by 4 bases, the J end by 2 bases, with 15 bases between. For the CDR3, the DNA is TGTGCCAGTAGTAGCCCTAATCTGATTCCCTACGAGCAGTACTTC. This encodes CASSSPNLIPYEQYF.

This clone was observed a single time. The chain links TRBV6-6 to TRBJ2-3; TRBD1 agrees at 10 bases. Germline CDR1 MNHNY, CDR2 SVGAGI (reference sequence). V dropped 2 bases and J dropped 8; count of bases not matched to a gene: 4. The CDR3 spans 14 residues. The CDR3 DNA follows: TGTGCCAGCAGTTACGACAGGGGGCTGGGTACGCAGTATTTT. Amino acids: CASSYDRGLGTQYF.

The chain has TRBV6-1 and TRBJ2-5; TRBD2 is a possible D gene (7 bases). Trimming removed 2 bases from V and 5 bases from J, with 15 bases in between. The CDR3 consists of 15 residues. Germline lookup yields CDR1 MNHNS and CDR2 SASEGT. The CDR3 nucleotides are TGTGCCAGCAGTGAACAGGGGCTGGGAGGGGAGACCCAGTACTTC. It yields the protein CASSEQGLGGETQYF.

Regarding this clone: Relative to the germline gene, one junction end is altered; a read error may explain this. The V gene is TRBV28, the J gene TRBJ2-6; 7 bases are shared with TRBD2. Germline CDR1 is MDHEN and CDR2 is SYDVKM. The CDR3 has 16 residues. The CDR3 bases are TGTGCCAGCGGTTTTGGGAGGGCTTCTGGGGCCAACGTCCTGACTTTC. Translated, it gives CASGFGRASGANVLTF.